Shown below are 19 T cell receptor beta chains from a single sample sequenced in a study of blood T cells in healthy people across ages. A second about 7 to 11 cycle PCR used barcoded and J-beta primers. Each CDR3 protein gets one entry after TCRdb re-called the 5' RACE reads with MiXCR. The sample records approximately 800,000 distinct CDR3 sequences, around 50% being singletons. The sample taken for sequencing was blood. These receptor sequences come from a man aged 40-49 years in good health.

This clonotype occurred a few times. The rearrangement uses TRBV27 and TRBJ2-7; D is undetermined. The CDR3 runs 14 residues. Trimming took 2 bases from V and 0 from J, leaving 8 bases between them. Germline CDR1 reads MNHEY; CDR2 reads SMNVEV (reference sequence). The DNA of the CDR3 is TGTGCCAGCAGTTTAAACAGTTTCTCCTACGAGCAGTACTTC. Residues: CASSLNSFSYEQYF.

The chain uses TRBV29-1 and TRBJ1-2; TRBD1 matches at 8 bases. Per the germline V gene, CDR1 is SQVTM and CDR2 is ANQGSEA. With V trimmed by 6 bases and J by 4 bases, 7 bases remained unmatched. The CDR3 covers 13 residues. CDR3 sequence: CSVGQGEGYGYTF. CDR3 bases: TGCAGCGTAGGACAGGGTGAGGGCTATGGCTACACCTTC.

This clonotype was detected a few times. V gene TRBV29-1 combines with J gene TRBJ2-7; the match to TRBD1 covers 9 bases. The germline gives CDR1 SQVTM, CDR2 ANQGSEA. The CDR3 runs 14 residues. The J segment lost 2 bases and the V segment lost 7 bases, leaving 9 bases of the junction unmatched. The CDR3 protein is CSAITGTGTYEQYF. CDR3 nucleotide sequence: TGCAGCGCAATAACCGGGACAGGGACCTACGAGCAGTACTTC.

The V gene is TRBV28, the J gene TRBJ2-7; 10 bases match TRBD2. With V trimmed by 7 bases and J by 2 bases, 8 bases remained unmatched. This CDR3 has 15 amino acids. Germline CDR1 MDHEN, CDR2 SYDVKM. The CDR3 DNA reads as TGTGCCAGCATCCCGGGAACTAGCGGGGCCTACGAGCAGTACTTC. This sequence encodes CASIPGTSGAYEQYF.

This chain connects TRBV28 to TRBJ2-1; 7 positions agree with TRBD1. V lost 1 base, J lost 0 bases, and 3 bases stayed unmatched. The CDR3 loop spans 16 amino acids. Germline CDR1 is MDHEN and CDR2 is SYDVKM. Here the CDR3 reads CASSLSAGGSYNEQFF. Here the CDR3 DNA reads TGTGCCAGCAGTTTATCTGCAGGGGGCTCCTACAATGAGCAGTTCTTC.

A word on this clonotype: A read error may produce the germline difference seen at one junction end. DNA of the CDR3: TGTGCCGGCAGCGTAGCGGACAGCTATGGCTACACCTTC. Encoded protein: CAGSVADSYGYTF. V is TRBV9 and J is TRBJ1-2, with a possible D match to TRBD1 (6 bases). The CDR3 runs 13 residues. Germline V gene data show CDR1 as SGDLS and CDR2 as YYNGEE.

This sequence joins TRBV15 and TRBJ2-7; 12 bases line up with TRBD1. With the DNA end fitting TRBJ2-4 better, the J assignment may be wrong. The CDR3 consists of 17 residues. Per the germline V gene, CDR1 is LNHNV and CDR2 is YYDKDF (reference sequence). The CDR3 region is CATSRVGGTGGFGIQYF. The CDR3 DNA reads as TGTGCCACCAGCAGAGTGGGGGGGACAGGGGGCTTCGGCATTCAGTACTTC.

The V call is TRBV20-1, the J call TRBJ1-2, with a weak D call TRBD1 (6 bases). There are 15 residues in the CDR3. Germline CDR1 reads DFQATT; CDR2 reads SNEGSKA (reference sequence). V was cut by 3 bases and J by 1 base, with 15 bases left in between. The CDR3 sequence: CSARTRDKINYGYTF. DNA for the CDR3: TGCAGTGCTAGGACCCGGGACAAAATTAACTATGGCTACACCTTC.

V and J are TRBV2 and TRBJ2-1; the match to TRBD1 covers 7 bases. In germline, CDR1 is SNHLY, CDR2 FYNNEI. This CDR3 has 11 amino acids. The CDR3 region is CGDSSYNEQFF. The DNA of the CDR3 is TGTGGGGACAGCTCCTACAATGAGCAGTTCTTC.

J is TRBJ2-4 and V is TRBV5-6; D might be TRBD1 (6 bases). The germline gives CDR1 SGHDT, CDR2 YYEEEE. The CDR3 runs 15 residues. Trimming took off 0 bases at V and 5 bases at J, with 12 bases between the two ends. In nucleotides, the CDR3 is TGTGCCAGCAGCTTGGAGCAGGGGTTCCAAAACATTCAGTACTTC. Translation gives CASSLEQGFQNIQYF.

The chain links TRBV7-2 to TRBJ2-1, with TRBD2 identical over 7 bases. The CDR3 is 16 amino acids. V trimming: 5 bases; J trimming: 0 bases; junction bases outside the gene matches: 7. Germline V gene lookup returns CDR1 SGHTA and CDR2 FQGNSA. CDR3 bases: TGTGCCAGCAGCAGAGAGGCGGGAGACTCCTACAATGAGCAGTTCTTC. It translates to CASSREAGDSYNEQFF.

CDR3 in amino acids: CASMQSCGYTF. The DNA for the CDR3 is TGTGCCAGCATGCAAAGCTGTGGCTACACCTTC. V and J are TRBV6-2 or TRBV6-3 and TRBJ1-2, with D uncertain. Germline CDR1 is MNHEY and CDR2 is SVGEGT. The CDR3 sequence is 11 residues long. Trimming cost V 7 bases and J 7 bases, with 10 bases left between them.

The V and J genes are TRBV20-1 and TRBJ2-3; D perhaps matches TRBD2 (6 bases). The CDR3 contains 15 residues. CDR1 DFQATT and CDR2 SNEGSKA come from the germline V gene (reference sequence). The V and J ends lost 1 base and 2 bases respectively, with 13 bases between them. The CDR3 here is CSARGGRGNTDTQYF. DNA of the CDR3: TGCAGTGCTAGAGGAGGGCGGGGAAACACAGATACGCAGTATTTT.

This chain links TRBV20-1 with TRBJ2-4; no clear D. The end of the DNA fits TRBJ2-5 better, so the J call may be wrong. The CDR3 consists of 13 residues. Germline V gives CDR1 DFQATT, CDR2 SNEGSKA (reference sequence). The CDR3 protein is CSARLFGQETQYF. The CDR3 bases are TGCAGTGCTAGATTGTTCGGGCAAGAGACCCAGTACTTC.

V is TRBV6-2 or TRBV6-3 and J is TRBJ2-7; 9 nucleotides match TRBD1. The J call may be in error: the DNA end matches TRBJ2-5 better. The germline V gene encodes CDR1 MNHEY and CDR2 SVGEGT. The CDR3 is made up of 15 amino acids. CDR3 bases: TGTGCCAGCAGCTCCGGGACAGGGTGGACAGAGACCCAGTACTTC. Translated: CASSSGTGWTETQYF.

This clonotype has a single count. This rearrangement joins TRBV9 to TRBJ2-7; a weak D match, TRBD2 (5 bases). Matching the DNA end better, TRBJ2-5 makes the J call doubtful. This CDR3 is 17 amino acids long. Germline V gives CDR1 SGDLS, CDR2 YYNGEE. The DNA for the CDR3 is TGTGCCAGCAGCCCCCGGCTAGCACTACACTTTAAAGAGACCCAGTACTTC. This translates into CASSPRLALHFKETQYF.

The V gene is TRBV20-1, the J gene TRBJ2-3; TRBD1 might be the D (5 bases). The germline gives CDR1 DFQATT, CDR2 SNEGSKA (reference sequence). V dropped 3 bases and J dropped 5 bases, with 9 bases sitting between them. This CDR3 is 12 amino acids long. The CDR3 loop reads CSARQGRDTQYF. As DNA, the CDR3 is TGCAGTGCTAGGCAGGGAAGAGATACGCAGTATTTT.

The chain uses TRBV6-5 and TRBJ2-1; D is uncertain. Germline V gene data show CDR1 as MNHEY and CDR2 as SVGAGI. The V gene lost 6 bases and the J gene lost 8 bases, with 17 bases spanning the gap. The CDR3 totals 14 residues. The DNA for the CDR3 is TGTGCCAGCAGCCTTTTACTACGGCTGGATGAGCAGTTCTTC. Protein sequence: CASSLLLRLDEQFF.

The V gene is TRBV7-2, the J gene TRBJ2-4; 8 bases match TRBD2. V gave up 1 base and J gave up 15 bases; unmatched junction bases: 11. The CDR3 sequence is 14 residues long. Germline CDR1 and CDR2: SGHTA and FQGNSA. The CDR3 region has the DNA TGTGCCAGCAGCTTAGGTGGAGCGCGGGAGGAGAGGTACTTC. Protein sequence: CASSLGGAREERYF.